This T cell receptor (beta chain) was documented in a study of blood T cells in healthy people across ages. Points from the study as a whole: It was held that diversity estimates obtained from one million T cells represented underestimates. TCR beta diversity correlated strongly with naive T cell percentage. Significant beta diversity loss was already apparent by age about 42, declining roughly linearly.

Regarding this clonotype: What it binds is unknown.

The V gene's germline CDR1 is LGHDT and CDR2 YNNKEL (reference sequence). This CDR3 region has 14 residues. V was pared by 2 bases and J by 5 bases, with 12 bases between. Together with a sample-barcoded 5' primer, a J-beta primer mix was included in a second PCR lasting about 6 to 11 cycles. TCRdb itself ran the 5' RACE reads through MiXCR, one entry per CDR3 protein. This sample carries 650,000 to 800,000 distinct CDR3 sequences, approximately 48% of them seen once, and the ten largest clones take around 21%. Whenever a sample was processed, at least 6 million PBMCs were isolated. The chain employs TRBV3-1 and TRBJ2-5; D possibly corresponds to TRBD2 (5 bases). Sequencing input: blood. The clonotype comes from a man aged 55 to 70 in good health. CDR3 loop: CASSQMAPGETQYF. CDR3 in DNA: TGTGCCAGCAGCCAAATGGCCCCGGGGGAGACCCAGTACTTC.